The 14 T cell receptor beta chains below come from one sample, sequenced in a study of monozygotic twins with inflammatory bowel disease. TCRdb re-called the 5' RACE reads; every CDR3 protein appears as one record, without DNA. In total, the table holds more than 300,000 distinct CDR3 sequences. Sequenced material: blood. The receptors were gathered from a human donor with ulcerative colitis or Crohn's disease, or a healthy co-twin of an affected twin (not recorded which).

The rearrangement uses TRBV6-2 or TRBV6-3 and TRBJ2-1; without DNA, the TCRdb call of TRBD2 cannot be checked. Germline values: CDR1 MNHEY, CDR2 SVGEGT. The CDR3 runs to 15 residues. The CDR3 sequence is CASNYQRLVYNEQFF.

This chain links TRBV30 with TRBJ2-3. CDR3 length equals 12 residues. Germline V CDR1 and CDR2: GTSNPN, SVGIG (reference sequence). The chain's CDR3 is CAWGGQPDTQYF.

This chain connects TRBV29-1 to TRBJ1-1. From germline, CDR1 is SQVTM and CDR2 ANQGSEA. This CDR3 spans 12 amino acids. CDR3 region: CSFDTVKEEAFF.

CDR3: CASSLMATSGGQETQYF. The chain couples TRBV5-1 to TRBJ2-5; TCRdb selects TRBD2, and the lack of DNA leaves this call unchecked. The CDR3 extends over 17 amino acids. Germline values: CDR1 SGHRS, CDR2 YFSETQ.

The genes are TRBV20-1 and TRBJ2-1; TCRdb designates TRBD2, a call that cannot be tested without DNA. CDR1 is DFQATT, CDR2 SNEGSKA, per germline (reference sequence). The CDR3 is 18 residues long. The CDR3 spells CSARDMKLAGAPYNEQFF.

The chain combines TRBV6-5 with TRBJ2-5; TCRdb returns TRBD1, unconfirmable since there is no DNA. Germline V lookup: CDR1 MNHEY, CDR2 SVGAGI. The CDR3 is 13 amino acids. CDR3: CASSSRGEETQYF.

The chain uses TRBV20-1 and TRBJ2-1; checking the TCRdb D call of TRBD2 is not possible without DNA. The germline V gene has CDR1 DFQATT and CDR2 SNEGSKA (reference sequence). This CDR3 contains 15 residues. CDR3 region: CSARSSLTPYNEQFF.

The chain uses TRBV7-2 and TRBJ1-5. Germline-derived CDR1 and CDR2 are SGHTA and FQGNSA. This CDR3 contains 15 residues. The CDR3 protein is CASSAGGTSNQPQHF.

The V gene is TRBV10-3, the J gene TRBJ2-5; TCRdb selects TRBD2, and the lack of DNA leaves this call unchecked. The germline CDR1 and CDR2 sequences are ENHRY and SYGVKD. The CDR3 totals 15 residues. Here the CDR3 reads CAISESFGGSETQYF.

The rearrangement links TRBV5-6 to TRBJ2-3; TCRdb's assignment of TRBD2 cannot be checked, as there is no DNA. The CDR3 length is 16 residues. Looked up from germline, CDR1 is SGHDT and CDR2 is YYEEEE. Here the CDR3 reads CASSYGGGSSTDTQYF.

This chain links TRBV6-5 with TRBJ1-3. This CDR3 has 15 amino acids. Germline-derived CDR1 and CDR2 are MNHEY and SVGAGI. The CDR3 loop reads CASSYSSGSGNTIYF.

This sequence joins TRBV6-2 or TRBV6-3 and TRBJ2-3; TCRdb picks TRBD1, but there is no DNA to check that call. This CDR3 is 18 amino acids long. Per germline, CDR1 MNHEY and CDR2 SVGEGT. The CDR3 reads CASSYDPRTGRTTDTQYF.

The rearrangement uses TRBV12-3 or TRBV12-4 and TRBJ2-3; TCRdb's D gene call, TRBD2, goes unchecked for lack of DNA. The length of the CDR3 is 14 residues. The CDR3 here is CASRGLALTDTQYF.

The chain joins TRBV2 to TRBJ2-7; TCRdb outputs TRBD2, but without DNA this stays unchecked. CDR1 is SNHLY and CDR2 is FYNNEI in the germline V gene. The CDR3 consists of 11 residues. Here the CDR3 reads CASSESPEQYF.